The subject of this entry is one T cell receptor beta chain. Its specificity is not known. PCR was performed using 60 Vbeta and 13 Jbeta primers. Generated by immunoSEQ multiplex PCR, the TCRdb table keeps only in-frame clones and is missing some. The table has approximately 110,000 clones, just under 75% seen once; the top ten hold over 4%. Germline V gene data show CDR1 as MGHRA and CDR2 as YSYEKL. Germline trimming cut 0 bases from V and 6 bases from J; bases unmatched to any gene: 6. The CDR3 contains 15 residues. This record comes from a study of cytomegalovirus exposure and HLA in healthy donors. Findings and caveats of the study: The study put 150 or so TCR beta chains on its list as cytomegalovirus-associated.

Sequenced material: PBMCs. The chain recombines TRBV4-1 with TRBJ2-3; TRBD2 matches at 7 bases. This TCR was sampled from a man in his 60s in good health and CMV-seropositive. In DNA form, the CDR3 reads TGCGCCAGCAGCCAAGATGGGGGGGGTCAGGATACGCAGTATTTT. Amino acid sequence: CASSQDGGGQDTQYF.